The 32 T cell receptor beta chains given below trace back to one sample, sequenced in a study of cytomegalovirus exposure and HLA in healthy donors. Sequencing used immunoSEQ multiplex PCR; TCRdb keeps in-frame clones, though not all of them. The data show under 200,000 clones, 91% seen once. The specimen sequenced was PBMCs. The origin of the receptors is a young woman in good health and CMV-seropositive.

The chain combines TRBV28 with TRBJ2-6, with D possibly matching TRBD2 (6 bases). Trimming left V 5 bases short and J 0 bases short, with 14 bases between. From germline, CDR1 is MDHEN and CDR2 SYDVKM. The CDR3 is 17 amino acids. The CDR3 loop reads CASSPPAGGSGANVLTF. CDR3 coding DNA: TGTGCCAGCAGTCCCCCCGCCGGGGGCTCTGGGGCCAACGTCCTGACTTTC.

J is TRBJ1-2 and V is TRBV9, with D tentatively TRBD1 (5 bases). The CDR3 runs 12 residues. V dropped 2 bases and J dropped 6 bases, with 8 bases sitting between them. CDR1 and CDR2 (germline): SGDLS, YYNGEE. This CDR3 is CASSVPGDGYTF. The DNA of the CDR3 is TGTGCCAGCAGCGTCCCGGGGGATGGCTACACCTTC.

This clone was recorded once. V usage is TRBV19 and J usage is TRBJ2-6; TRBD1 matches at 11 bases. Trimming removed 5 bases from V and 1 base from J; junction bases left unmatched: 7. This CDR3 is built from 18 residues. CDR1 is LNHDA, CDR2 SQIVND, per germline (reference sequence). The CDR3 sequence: CASSPSGTGGSGANVLTF. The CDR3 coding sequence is TGTGCCAGTAGTCCCTCCGGGACAGGGGGATCTGGGGCCAACGTCCTGACTTTC.

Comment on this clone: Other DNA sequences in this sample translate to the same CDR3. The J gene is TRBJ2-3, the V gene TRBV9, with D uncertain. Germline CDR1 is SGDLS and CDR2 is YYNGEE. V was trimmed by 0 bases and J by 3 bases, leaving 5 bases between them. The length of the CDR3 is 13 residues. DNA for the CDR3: TGTGCCAGCAGCGTAGGGGCTACAGATACGCAGTATTTT. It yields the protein CASSVGATDTQYF.

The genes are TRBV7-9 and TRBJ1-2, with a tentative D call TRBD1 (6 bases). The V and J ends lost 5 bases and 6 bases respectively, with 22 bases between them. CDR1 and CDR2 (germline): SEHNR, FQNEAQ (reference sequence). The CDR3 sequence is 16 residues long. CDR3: CASSKRGSGPGDGYTF. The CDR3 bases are TGTGCCAGCAGCAAAAGGGGGTCAGGCCCAGGGGATGGCTACACCTTC.

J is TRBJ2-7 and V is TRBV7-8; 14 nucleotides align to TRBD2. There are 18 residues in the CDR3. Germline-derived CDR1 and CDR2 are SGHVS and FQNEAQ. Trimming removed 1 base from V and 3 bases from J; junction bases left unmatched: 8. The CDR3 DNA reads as TGTGCCAGCAGCTTAGAGACGGGACTAGCGGGAGCAGGCTACGAGCAGTACTTC. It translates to CASSLETGLAGAGYEQYF.

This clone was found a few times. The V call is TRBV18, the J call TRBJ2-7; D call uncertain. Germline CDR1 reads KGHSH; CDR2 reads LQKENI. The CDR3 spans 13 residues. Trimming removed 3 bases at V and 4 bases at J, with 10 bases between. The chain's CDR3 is CASSPTQIYEQYF. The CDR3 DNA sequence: TGTGCCAGCTCACCGACACAGATATACGAGCAGTACTTC.

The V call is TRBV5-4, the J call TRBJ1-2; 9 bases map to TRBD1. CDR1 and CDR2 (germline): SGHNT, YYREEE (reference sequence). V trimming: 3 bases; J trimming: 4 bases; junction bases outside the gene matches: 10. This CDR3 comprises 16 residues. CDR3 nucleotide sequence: TGTGCCAGCAGCTCTACAGGGGGCGTTACCACCTATGGCTACACCTTC. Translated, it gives CASSSTGGVTTYGYTF.

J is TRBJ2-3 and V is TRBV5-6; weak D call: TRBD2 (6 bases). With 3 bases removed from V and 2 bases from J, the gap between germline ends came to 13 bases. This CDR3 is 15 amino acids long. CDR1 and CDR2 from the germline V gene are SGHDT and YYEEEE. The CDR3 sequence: CASSYGSHYTDTQYF. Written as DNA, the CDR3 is TGTGCCAGCAGCTACGGGAGTCACTACACAGATACGCAGTATTTT.

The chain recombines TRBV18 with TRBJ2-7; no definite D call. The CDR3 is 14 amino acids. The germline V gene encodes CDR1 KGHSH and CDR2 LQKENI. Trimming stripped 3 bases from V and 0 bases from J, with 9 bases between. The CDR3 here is CASSPDTSSYEQYF. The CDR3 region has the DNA TGTGCCAGCTCACCCGACACGAGCTCCTACGAGCAGTACTTC.

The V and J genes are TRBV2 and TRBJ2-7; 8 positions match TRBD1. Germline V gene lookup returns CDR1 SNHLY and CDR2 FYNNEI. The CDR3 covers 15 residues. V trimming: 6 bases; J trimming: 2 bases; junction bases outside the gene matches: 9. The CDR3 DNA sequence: TGTGCCAGCAGGCAGGGGGCGGTTTCCCCCTACGAGCAGTACTTC. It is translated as CASRQGAVSPYEQYF.

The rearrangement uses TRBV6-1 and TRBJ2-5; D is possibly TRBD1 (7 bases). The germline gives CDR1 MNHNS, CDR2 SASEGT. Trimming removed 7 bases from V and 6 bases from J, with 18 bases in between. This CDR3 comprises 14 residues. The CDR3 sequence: CASNPRAGGQTQYF. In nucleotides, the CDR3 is TGTGCCAGCAACCCTAGGGCAGGGGGGCAGACCCAGTACTTC.

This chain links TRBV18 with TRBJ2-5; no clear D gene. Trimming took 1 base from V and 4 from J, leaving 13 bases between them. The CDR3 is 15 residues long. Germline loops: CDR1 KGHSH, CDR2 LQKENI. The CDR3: CASSPRDIAAETQYF. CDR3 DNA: TGTGCCAGCTCACCACGAGACATCGCAGCAGAGACCCAGTACTTC. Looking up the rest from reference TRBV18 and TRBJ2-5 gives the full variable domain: NAGVMQNPRHLVRRRGQEARLRCSPMKGHSHVYWYRQLPEEGLKFMVYLQKENIIDESGMPKERFSAEFPKEGPSILRIQQVVRGDSAAYFCASSPRDIAAETQYFGPGTRLLVL.

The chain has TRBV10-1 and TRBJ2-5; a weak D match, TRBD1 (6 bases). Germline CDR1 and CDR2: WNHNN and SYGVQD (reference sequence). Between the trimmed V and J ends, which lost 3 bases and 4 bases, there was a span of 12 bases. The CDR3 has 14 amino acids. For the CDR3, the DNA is TGCGCCAGCAGTGAAACTAGAGGGGGAGAGACCCAGTACTTC. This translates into CASSETRGGETQYF.

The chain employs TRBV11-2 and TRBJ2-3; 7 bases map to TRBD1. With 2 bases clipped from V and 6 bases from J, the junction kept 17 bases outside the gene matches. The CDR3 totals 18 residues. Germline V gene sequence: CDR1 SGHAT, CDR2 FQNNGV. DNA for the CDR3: TGTGCCAGCAGCTTAAGGTCCCTAGACAGGGAATATTATGATACGCAGTATTTT. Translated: CASSLRSLDREYYDTQYF.

The CDR3 DNA is TGTGCCAGCAGCGTACATAGGGGCGGGAGCACCTACAATGAGCAGTTCTTC. It codes for CASSVHRGGSTYNEQFF. The chain couples TRBV9 to TRBJ2-1; 7 positions match TRBD2. Germline V gives CDR1 SGDLS, CDR2 YYNGEE. The CDR3 length is 17 residues. V was pared by 1 base and J by 2 bases, with 9 bases of the junction left unmatched.

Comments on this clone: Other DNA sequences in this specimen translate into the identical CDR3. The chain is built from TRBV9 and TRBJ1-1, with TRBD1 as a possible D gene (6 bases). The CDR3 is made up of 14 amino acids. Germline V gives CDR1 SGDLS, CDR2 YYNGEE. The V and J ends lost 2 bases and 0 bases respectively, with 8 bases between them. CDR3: CASSVQGMNTEAFF. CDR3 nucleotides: TGTGCCAGCAGCGTCCAGGGGATGAACACTGAAGCTTTCTTT.

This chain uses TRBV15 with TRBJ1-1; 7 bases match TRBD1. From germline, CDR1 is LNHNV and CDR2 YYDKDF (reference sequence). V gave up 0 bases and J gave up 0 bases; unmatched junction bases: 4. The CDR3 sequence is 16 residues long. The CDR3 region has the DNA TGTGCCACCAGCAGAGAACAGGGGCCGTTGAACACTGAAGCTTTCTTT. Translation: CATSREQGPLNTEAFF. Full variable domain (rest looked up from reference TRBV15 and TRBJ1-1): DAMVIQNPRYQVTQFGKPVTLSCSQTLNHNVMYWYQQKSSQAPKLLFHYYDKDFNNEADTPDNFQSRRPNTSFCFLDIRSPGLGDTAMYLCATSREQGPLNTEAFFGQGTRLTVV.

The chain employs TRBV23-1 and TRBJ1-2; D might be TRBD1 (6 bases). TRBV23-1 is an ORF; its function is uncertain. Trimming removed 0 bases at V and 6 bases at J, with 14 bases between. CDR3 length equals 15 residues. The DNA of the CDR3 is TGCGCCAGCAGTCAATCCGGGCCAGGGGCGGATGGCTACACCTTC. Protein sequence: CASSQSGPGADGYTF.

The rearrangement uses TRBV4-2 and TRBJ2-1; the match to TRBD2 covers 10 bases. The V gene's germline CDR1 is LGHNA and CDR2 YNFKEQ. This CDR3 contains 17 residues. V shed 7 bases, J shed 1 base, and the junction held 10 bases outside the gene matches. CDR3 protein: CASKLAGVPSSYNEQFF. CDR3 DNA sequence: TGTGCCAGCAAGCTAGCGGGGGTTCCATCTTCCTACAATGAGCAGTTCTTC.

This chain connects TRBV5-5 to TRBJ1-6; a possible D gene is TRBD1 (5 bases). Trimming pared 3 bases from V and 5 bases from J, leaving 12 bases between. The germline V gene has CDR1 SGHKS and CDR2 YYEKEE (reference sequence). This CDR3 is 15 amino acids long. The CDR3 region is CASSSWGEDNSPLHF. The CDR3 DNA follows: TGTGCCAGCAGCTCGTGGGGGGAGGATAATTCACCCCTCCACTTT.

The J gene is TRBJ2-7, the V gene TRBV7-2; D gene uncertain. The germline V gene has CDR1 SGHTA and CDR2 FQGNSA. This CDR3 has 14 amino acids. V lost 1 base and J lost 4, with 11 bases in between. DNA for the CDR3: TGTGCCAGCAGCTTAGACTATGCAGCTTACGAGCAGTACTTC. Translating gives CASSLDYAAYEQYF.

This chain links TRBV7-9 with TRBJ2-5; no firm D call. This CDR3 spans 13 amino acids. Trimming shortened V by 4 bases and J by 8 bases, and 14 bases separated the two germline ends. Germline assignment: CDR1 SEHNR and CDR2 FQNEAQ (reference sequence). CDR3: CASSSGATDTQYF. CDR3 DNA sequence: TGTGCCAGCAGCTCCGGAGCGACCGATACCCAGTACTTC.

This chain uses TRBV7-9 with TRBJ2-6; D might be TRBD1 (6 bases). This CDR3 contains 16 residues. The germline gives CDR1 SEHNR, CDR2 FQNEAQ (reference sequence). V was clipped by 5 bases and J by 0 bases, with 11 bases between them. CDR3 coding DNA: TGTGCCAGCAGCGTATTAGGGGGCTCTGGGGCCAACGTCCTGACTTTC. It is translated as CASSVLGGSGANVLTF.

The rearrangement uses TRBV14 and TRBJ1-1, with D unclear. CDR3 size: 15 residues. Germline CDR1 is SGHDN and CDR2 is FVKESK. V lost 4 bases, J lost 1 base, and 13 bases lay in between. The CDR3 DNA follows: TGTGCCAGCAGCCTCCTGGAGGCGGGGAACACTGAAGCTTTCTTT. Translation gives CASSLLEAGNTEAFF.

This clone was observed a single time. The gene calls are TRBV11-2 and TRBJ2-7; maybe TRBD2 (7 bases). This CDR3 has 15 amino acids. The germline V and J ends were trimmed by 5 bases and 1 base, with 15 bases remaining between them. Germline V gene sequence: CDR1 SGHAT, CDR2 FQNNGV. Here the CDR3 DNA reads TGTGCCAGCAGCGCTGAACAGGGAGGGTCCTACGAGCAGTACTTC. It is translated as CASSAEQGGSYEQYF.

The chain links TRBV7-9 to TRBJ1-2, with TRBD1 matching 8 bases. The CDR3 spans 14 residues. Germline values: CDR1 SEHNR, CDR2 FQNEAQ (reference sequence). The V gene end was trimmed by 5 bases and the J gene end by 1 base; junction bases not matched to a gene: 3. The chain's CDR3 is CASSADRGNYGYTF. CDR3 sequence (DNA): TGTGCCAGCAGCGCAGACAGGGGTAACTATGGCTACACCTTC.

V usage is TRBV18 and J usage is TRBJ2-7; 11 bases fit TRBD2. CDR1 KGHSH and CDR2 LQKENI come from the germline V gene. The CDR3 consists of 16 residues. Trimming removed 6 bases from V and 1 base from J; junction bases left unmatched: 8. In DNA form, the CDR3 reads TGTGCCAGCTCGAACGGACTAGCGGGCATTTCCTACGAGCAGTACTTC. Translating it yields CASSNGLAGISYEQYF.

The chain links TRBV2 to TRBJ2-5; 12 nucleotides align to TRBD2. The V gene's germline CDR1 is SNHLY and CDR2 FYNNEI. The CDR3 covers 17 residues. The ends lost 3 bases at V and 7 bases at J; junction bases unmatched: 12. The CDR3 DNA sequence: TGTGCCAGCAGTGAGCCGCCTGGGACTAGCGGGTTGATGACCCAGTACTTC. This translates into CASSEPPGTSGLMTQYF.

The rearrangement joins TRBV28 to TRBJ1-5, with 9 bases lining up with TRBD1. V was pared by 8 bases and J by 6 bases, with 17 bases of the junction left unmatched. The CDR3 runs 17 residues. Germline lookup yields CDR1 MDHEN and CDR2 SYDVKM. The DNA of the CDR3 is TGTGCCAGCTGCCTTTGGGGGACAGGGCTATTCGTTCAGCCCCAGCATTTT. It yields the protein CASCLWGTGLFVQPQHF.

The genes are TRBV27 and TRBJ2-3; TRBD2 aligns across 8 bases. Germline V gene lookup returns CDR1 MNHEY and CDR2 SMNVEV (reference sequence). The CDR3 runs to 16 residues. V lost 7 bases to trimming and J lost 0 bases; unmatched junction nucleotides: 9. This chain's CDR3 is CASTGGAGASTDTQYF. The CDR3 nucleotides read TGTGCCAGCACCGGGGGAGCGGGGGCCAGCACAGATACGCAGTATTTT.

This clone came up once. The CDR3 spells CASRTGLAGYNEQFF. The CDR3 DNA follows: TGTGCCAGCAGGACGGGACTAGCAGGGTACAATGAGCAGTTCTTC. The chain is built from TRBV6-1 and TRBJ2-1, with 9 bases matching TRBD2. With V trimmed by 6 bases and J by 4 bases, 7 bases remained unmatched. The CDR3 length is 15 residues. Germline CDR1 and CDR2: MNHNS and SASEGT.